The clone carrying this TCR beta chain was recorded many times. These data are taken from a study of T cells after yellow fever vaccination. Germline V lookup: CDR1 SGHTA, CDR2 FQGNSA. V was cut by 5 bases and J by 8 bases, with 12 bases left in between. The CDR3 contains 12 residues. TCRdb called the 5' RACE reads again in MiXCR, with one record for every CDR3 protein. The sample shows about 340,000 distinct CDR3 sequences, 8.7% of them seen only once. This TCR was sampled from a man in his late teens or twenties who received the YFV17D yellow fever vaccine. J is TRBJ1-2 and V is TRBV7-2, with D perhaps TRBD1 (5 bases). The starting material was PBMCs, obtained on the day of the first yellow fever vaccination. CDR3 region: CASSAWRGGYTF. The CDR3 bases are TGTGCCAGCAGCGCCTGGCGGGGCGGCTACACCTTC.